These 12 T cell receptor beta chains were sequenced from one sample in a study of technical replicates of blood from a few donors. The method was immunoSEQ multiplex PCR; TCRdb's version includes in-frame clones alone and lacks a portion of them. The sample lists around 76,000 clones, around 97% seen once, with around 0.2% in the top ten. The sequenced sample consisted of T cells isolated from PBMCs. All receptors come from a human donor in good health.

The chain has TRBV15 and TRBJ2-1; a possible D gene is TRBD1 (6 bases). V was trimmed by 0 bases and J by 4 bases, leaving 13 bases between them. The CDR3 spans 16 residues. Per germline, CDR1 LNHNV and CDR2 YYDKDF (reference sequence). The CDR3 DNA is TGTGCCACCAGCAGAGACCGGGACACCAAATACAATGAGCAGTTCTTC. This sequence encodes CATSRDRDTKYNEQFF.

This chain links TRBV11-3 with TRBJ2-1; 8 bases agree with TRBD2. The trim removed 0 bases at V and 2 bases at J, leaving 6 bases unmatched. The CDR3 totals 17 residues. The germline gives CDR1 SGHNT, CDR2 YENEEA. The CDR3 nucleotides read TGTGCCAGCAGCTTAGATTCGAGCGGGAGCACCTACAATGAGCAGTTCTTC. It encodes CASSLDSSGSTYNEQFF. Complete variable domain (other parts from reference TRBV11-3 and TRBJ2-1): EAGVVQSPRYKIIEKKQPVAFWCNPISGHNTLYWYLQNLGQGPELLIRYENEEAVDDSQLPKDRFSAERLKGVDSTLKIQPAELGDSAVYLCASSLDSSGSTYNEQFFGPGTRLTVL.

The J gene is TRBJ2-5, the V gene TRBV6-1; TRBD2 aligns across 8 bases. The CDR3 sequence is 16 residues long. V gave up 3 bases and J gave up 1 base; unmatched junction bases: 7. Germline-derived CDR1 and CDR2 are MNHNS and SASEGT. CDR3 coding DNA: TGTGCCAGCAGTGATCCTACTAGCGGCGCCCAAGAGACCCAGTACTTC. This encodes CASSDPTSGAQETQYF.

The chain couples TRBV6-5 to TRBJ1-5, with D unclear. Trimming took off 0 bases at V and 1 base at J, with 7 bases between the two ends. This CDR3 region has 15 residues. Looked up from germline, CDR1 is MNHEY and CDR2 is SVGAGI. CDR3 in amino acids: CASSYSQRSNQPQHF. CDR3 DNA: TGTGCCAGCAGTTACTCACAACGAAGCAATCAGCCCCAGCATTTT.

The chain is built from TRBV7-9 and TRBJ1-2, with 8 bases aligning to TRBD1. Germline values: CDR1 SEHNR, CDR2 FQNEAQ (reference sequence). J lost 6 bases, V lost 7 bases, and 10 bases had no gene match. This CDR3 contains 14 residues. Here the CDR3 DNA reads TGTGCCAGCACCGCGACAGGGGTTCCAAATGGCTACACCTTC. Translation gives CASTATGVPNGYTF.

V and J are TRBV28 and TRBJ1-1; D gene uncertain. The ends were cut back, 4 bases at V and 6 bases at J, with 12 bases in the middle. The CDR3 has 13 amino acids. CDR1 is MDHEN and CDR2 is SYDVKM in the germline V gene. CDR3 protein: CASSSSSQAEAFF. In DNA, the CDR3 is TGTGCCAGCAGTTCGTCCTCTCAGGCTGAAGCTTTCTTT.

The chain recombines TRBV6-5 with TRBJ2-1; possible D gene TRBD2, 6 bases. The germline V and J ends were trimmed by 7 bases and 5 bases, with 9 bases remaining between them. The germline V gene encodes CDR1 MNHEY and CDR2 SVGAGI. CDR3 length: 12 residues. The CDR3 is CASTGRDNEQFF. The CDR3 nucleotides read TGTGCCAGCACCGGGAGAGACAATGAGCAGTTCTTC.

V usage is TRBV6-1 and J usage is TRBJ2-2, with 7 bases fitting TRBD1. J was trimmed by 6 bases and V by 4 bases; bases with no gene match: 5. Germline V gene sequence: CDR1 MNHNS, CDR2 SASEGT. The length of the CDR3 is 14 residues. Here the CDR3 DNA reads TGTGCCAGCAGTGCCCGACAGGGAGCCGGGGAGCTGTTTTTT. Translation gives CASSARQGAGELFF.

The J gene is TRBJ2-3, the V gene TRBV10-3, with TRBD1 identical over 8 bases. The V and J ends lost 0 bases and 3 bases, in that order; junction bases with no gene match: 8. This CDR3 comprises 17 residues. From germline, CDR1 is ENHRY and CDR2 SYGVKD. CDR3 residues: CAISESPDRGETDTQYF. In nucleotides, the CDR3 is TGTGCCATCAGTGAGTCTCCAGACAGGGGAGAGACAGATACGCAGTATTTT.

This clone was seen once. The J gene is TRBJ1-1, the V gene TRBV6-1, with a tentative D call TRBD1 (5 bases). The CDR3 is made up of 15 amino acids. Germline CDR1 is MNHNS and CDR2 is SASEGT. Between the trimmed V and J ends, which lost 2 bases and 4 bases, there was a span of 14 bases. For the CDR3, the DNA is TGTGCCAGCAGTGAAACAGGTTGGGCAGCCACTGAAGCTTTCTTT. This gives the protein CASSETGWAATEAFF.

The chain combines TRBV30 with TRBJ2-5; 11 bases agree with TRBD2. Germline-derived CDR1 and CDR2 are GTSNPN and SVGIG (reference sequence). Trimming took 7 bases from V and 4 from J; bases not matched to a gene: 8. There are 14 residues in the CDR3. CDR3 region: CASSVAGGRETQYF. The CDR3 DNA sequence: TGTGCCTCTTCAGTAGCGGGGGGGAGAGAGACCCAGTACTTC.

The J gene is TRBJ1-2, the V gene TRBV5-4; 7 positions agree with TRBD1. The CDR3 spans 13 residues. Germline V gives CDR1 SGHNT, CDR2 YYREEE (reference sequence). J was trimmed by 2 bases and V by 4 bases; bases with no gene match: 2. Here the CDR3 DNA reads TGTGCCAGCAGCATGACAGGGAACTATGGCTACACCTTC. This sequence encodes CASSMTGNYGYTF.